These 31 T cell receptor beta chains were all obtained from the same sample, sequenced in a study of Ad26.COV2.S vaccination and SARS-CoV-2 variants. Treatment denoted: approximately 18 received Ad26.COV2.S at low or high dose, single or two shots; 5 received placebo; per-sample allocation not given. All samples were drawn on day 63, counting from the first vaccine or placebo injection. Generated by immunoSEQ multiplex PCR, the TCRdb table keeps only in-frame clones and is missing some. The sample has hundreds of thousands of clones, about 90% seen once. Sequences were derived from peripheral blood, sampled in a trial of Ad26.COV2.S vaccine versus placebo. The source is a person between 18 and 65 years old who received the Ad26.COV2.S COVID-19 vaccine or a placebo.

The gene calls are TRBV21-1 and TRBJ1-3. TRBV21-1 is a known pseudogene. The CDR3 sequence is 10 residues long. The DNA of the CDR3 is TGTGCCGCCGCATTGAACACCATATATTTT. Translating gives CAAALNTIYF.

V usage is TRBV6-4 and J usage is TRBJ1-2; TRBD1 agrees at 7 bases. After removal of 4 bases from V and 2 bases from J, the junction contained 7 bases not matched to a gene. Germline loops: CDR1 MRHNA, CDR2 SNTAGT. The CDR3 contains 15 residues. The CDR3 DNA is TGTGCCAGCAGTGGACAAGGGGGCTCCAACTATGGCTACACCTTC. It is translated as CASSGQGGSNYGYTF.

The rearrangement joins TRBV30 to TRBJ2-5; no reliable D call. The CDR3 loop spans 12 amino acids. Trimming cost V 3 bases and J 4 bases, with 9 bases left between them. Germline CDR1 and CDR2: GTSNPN and SVGIG (reference sequence). The CDR3 is CAWSPTRETQYF. DNA for the CDR3: TGTGCCTGGAGCCCTACCCGAGAGACCCAGTACTTC.

V gene TRBV7-8 combines with J gene TRBJ1-3; D is undetermined. This CDR3 is 17 amino acids long. Trimming took 1 base from V and 0 from J, leaving 13 bases between them. Germline CDR1 reads SGHVS; CDR2 reads FQNEAQ. CDR3 region: CASSLVAIQNSGNTIYF. The CDR3 coding sequence is TGTGCCAGCAGCTTAGTGGCTATACAGAACTCTGGAAACACCATATATTTT.

The genes are TRBV7-2 and TRBJ2-7; weak D call: TRBD1 (6 bases). The V and J ends lost 1 base and 1 base respectively, with 14 bases between them. Germline assignment: CDR1 SGHTA and CDR2 FQGNSA. The CDR3 runs to 16 residues. The CDR3 DNA reads as TGTGCCAGCAGCTTAGATGGCGGACAGAGGTCCTACGAGCAGTACTTC. Amino acid sequence: CASSLDGGQRSYEQYF.

The sample holds one count of this clone. The chain joins TRBV3-1 (or the pseudogene TRBV3-2) to TRBJ1-2, with D tentatively TRBD1 (5 bases). Germline V gene sequence: CDR1 LGHDT, CDR2 YNNKEL (reference sequence). The CDR3 length is 13 residues. Between the trimmed V and J ends, which lost 4 bases and 8 bases, there was a span of 14 bases. This CDR3 reads CASSRGEGGGYTF. As DNA, the CDR3 is TGTGCCAGCAGCCGGGGGGAGGGCGGAGGCTACACCTTC.

This rearrangement joins TRBV19 to TRBJ1-1; possibly TRBD1 for D (5 bases). This CDR3 is 15 amino acids long. Deletions cut 6 bases from V and 3 bases from J, with 17 bases between. Germline V lookup: CDR1 LNHDA, CDR2 SQIVND (reference sequence). CDR3 region: CASSTQGRADTEAFF. CDR3 nucleotide sequence: TGTGCCAGTAGCACTCAGGGCAGGGCGGACACTGAAGCTTTCTTT. The full variable domain, completed using reference TRBV19 and TRBJ1-1, is DGGITQSPKYLFRKEGQNVTLSCEQNLNHDAMYWYRQDPGQGLRLIYYSQIVNDFQKGDIAEGYSVSREKKESFPLTVTSAQKNPTAFYLCASSTQGRADTEAFFGQGTRLTVV.

This sequence joins TRBV6-2 or TRBV6-3 and TRBJ2-7; 7 bases are shared with TRBD1. J lost 3 bases, V lost 5 bases, and 7 bases had no gene match. The CDR3 has 14 amino acids. Germline V gene sequence: CDR1 MNHEY, CDR2 SVGEGT. The CDR3 coding sequence is TGTGCCAGCAGTCCCCATACAGGGGACTACGAGCAGTACTTC. Amino acids: CASSPHTGDYEQYF.

This clone occurred a few times. The chain carries TRBV19 and TRBJ1-6; D might be TRBD1 (5 bases). This CDR3 has 15 residues. Germline V gene lookup returns CDR1 LNHDA and CDR2 SQIVND (reference sequence). V was cut by 3 bases and J by 5 bases, with 11 bases left in between. In nucleotides, the CDR3 is TGTGCCAGTAGTATCGGTCAGGGAAATAATTCACCCCTCCACTTT. This encodes CASSIGQGNNSPLHF.

The rearrangement joins TRBV2 to TRBJ1-5; D remains unclear. Germline V gene data show CDR1 as SNHLY and CDR2 as FYNNEI. This CDR3 has 13 amino acids. With 5 bases removed from V and 3 bases from J, the gap between germline ends came to 8 bases. CDR3 region: CASSSGDNQPQHF. The CDR3 region has the DNA TGTGCCAGCAGTTCTGGGGACAATCAGCCCCAGCATTTT.

The DNA of the CDR3 is TGTGCCAGCAGCCAAGATCCCGGGACAGGGGGCATTAATTCACCCCTCCACTTT. Amino acids: CASSQDPGTGGINSPLHF. The chain is built from TRBV4-2 and TRBJ1-6; 12 bases align to TRBD1. V lost 0 bases and J lost 6; bases outside the gene matches: 6. CDR3 length: 18 residues. CDR1 LGHNA and CDR2 YNFKEQ come from the germline V gene.

The chain has TRBV18 and TRBJ2-7; tentatively, D is TRBD1 (6 bases). The germline V and J ends were trimmed by 1 base and 0 bases, with 7 bases remaining between them. The CDR3 totals 14 residues. Germline CDR1 and CDR2: KGHSH and LQKENI. The CDR3 region is CASSPRDTSYEQYF. The CDR3 DNA is TGTGCCAGCTCACCACGGGACACCTCCTACGAGCAGTACTTC.

V gene TRBV6-5 combines with J gene TRBJ2-7; D not certain. The CDR3 loop spans 14 amino acids. Trimming cost V 0 bases and J 2 bases, with 8 bases left between them. Germline CDR1 reads MNHEY; CDR2 reads SVGAGI. In DNA form, the CDR3 reads TGTGCCAGCAGTTACTCGCCAGACACCTACGAGCAGTACTTC. This gives the protein CASSYSPDTYEQYF.

This chain connects TRBV27 to TRBJ2-3, with D perhaps given as TRBD1 or TRBD2 (6 bases each). The CDR3 has 15 amino acids. Germline V lookup: CDR1 MNHEY, CDR2 SMNVEV (reference sequence). Between the trimmed V and J ends, which lost 3 bases and 4 bases, there was a span of 14 bases. The CDR3 nucleotides are TGTGCCAGCAGTTTTCGGCAGGGGACTTCAGATACGCAGTATTTT. This codes for CASSFRQGTSDTQYF.

The rearrangement uses TRBV3-1 (or the pseudogene TRBV3-2) and TRBJ2-3; 9 bases match TRBD2. The CDR3 is 16 amino acids. V lost 1 base and J lost 0; bases outside the gene matches: 2. Germline V gene sequence: CDR1 LGHDT, CDR2 YNNKEL (reference sequence). CDR3 protein: CASSQGTSGSTDTQYF. CDR3 nucleotides: TGTGCCAGCAGCCAAGGAACTAGCGGGAGCACAGATACGCAGTATTTT.

This rearrangement joins TRBV2 to TRBJ1-1; D unclear. The CDR3 loop spans 14 amino acids. V lost 2 bases and J lost 2, with 9 bases in between. Looked up from germline, CDR1 is SNHLY and CDR2 is FYNNEI. CDR3 nucleotide sequence: TGTGCCAGCAGTGAACAAGGAGGAAACACTGAAGCTTTCTTT. It is translated as CASSEQGGNTEAFF.

The chain carries TRBV3-1 (or the pseudogene TRBV3-2) and TRBJ2-3; no clear D gene. The CDR3 runs 16 residues. With 0 bases removed from V and 4 bases from J, the gap between germline ends came to 14 bases. The germline gives CDR1 LGHDT, CDR2 YNNKEL (reference sequence). The CDR3 nucleotides read TGTGCCAGCAGCCAAGATCAGGTCGCTTTCCCAGATACGCAGTATTTT. As protein: CASSQDQVAFPDTQYF.

The chain combines TRBV4-3 with TRBJ1-3; no firm D call. The CDR3 consists of 14 residues. The germline V gene encodes CDR1 LGHNA and CDR2 YSLEER. V gave up 0 bases and J gave up 6 bases, with 9 bases separating them. In DNA form, the CDR3 reads TGCGCCAGCAGCCAAGACCACAATTCAAACACCATATATTTT. It is translated as CASSQDHNSNTIYF.

CDR3 loop: CATGAGGPGEQFF. The CDR3 bases are TGCGCCACAGGGGCGGGAGGGCCGGGTGAGCAGTTCTTC. The chain links TRBV5-1 to TRBJ2-1, with 9 bases aligning to TRBD2. Per germline, CDR1 SGHRS and CDR2 YFSETQ. Trimming removed 9 bases from V and 9 bases from J; junction bases left unmatched: 10. The length of the CDR3 is 13 residues.

The rearrangement links TRBV3-1 (or the pseudogene TRBV3-2) to TRBJ1-6; TRBD1 aligns across 7 bases. The CDR3 is 15 amino acids. J was trimmed by 6 bases and V by 3 bases; bases with no gene match: 5. Per germline, CDR1 LGHDT and CDR2 YNNKEL (reference sequence). The CDR3 reads CASSHPGQPNSPLHF. CDR3 coding DNA: TGTGCCAGCAGCCATCCGGGACAGCCTAATTCACCCCTCCACTTT.

The chain has TRBV7-9 and TRBJ2-7; 7 bases align to TRBD1. From germline, CDR1 is SEHNR and CDR2 FQNEAQ (reference sequence). Germline trimming cut 1 base from V and 2 bases from J; bases unmatched to any gene: 5. CDR3 size: 15 residues. The CDR3 bases are TGTGCCAGCAGCTTAGTTCGGGGACAGACCTACGAGCAGTACTTC. Translating gives CASSLVRGQTYEQYF.

The chain combines TRBV10-1 with TRBJ2-1; 9 nucleotides agree with TRBD2. Losses at the gene ends were 0 bases for V and 10 bases for J; bases not matched to a gene: 10. The CDR3 sequence is 16 residues long. The germline gives CDR1 WNHNN, CDR2 SYGVQD (reference sequence). The CDR3 DNA reads as TGCGCCAGCAGTGAGTCGGGCGGGAGGGCCGGAACGGAGCAGTTCTTC. The encoded protein is CASSESGGRAGTEQFF.

The rearrangement uses TRBV12-5 and TRBJ2-2; no clear D gene. The CDR3 sequence is 13 residues long. The V end was cut by 1 base, the J end by 1 base, with 1 base between. Looked up from germline, CDR1 is LGHNT and CDR2 is FRNRAP. CDR3 in amino acids: CASGLENTGELFF. The DNA of the CDR3 is TGTGCTAGTGGTTTGGAGAACACCGGGGAGCTGTTTTTT.

This chain links TRBV11-2 with TRBJ2-5; TRBD2 matches 7 bases. The length of the CDR3 is 15 residues. The germline V gene has CDR1 SGHAT and CDR2 FQNNGV. With V trimmed by 2 bases and J by 4 bases, 7 bases remained unmatched. CDR3 sequence: CASSLRGAGRETQYF. The CDR3 DNA is TGTGCCAGCAGCTTAAGGGGAGCGGGACGAGAGACCCAGTACTTC.

The genes are TRBV30 and TRBJ1-6; 7 bases line up with TRBD1. Germline V CDR1 and CDR2: GTSNPN, SVGIG (reference sequence). The CDR3 is made up of 13 amino acids. The trim removed 8 bases at V and 8 bases at J, leaving 9 bases unmatched. CDR3 sequence: CAGQGEGYSPLHF. The DNA of the CDR3 is TGTGCCGGTCAGGGGGAAGGGTATTCACCCCTCCACTTT.

This clone turned up a few times. V is TRBV7-9 and J is TRBJ2-7; TRBD1 aligns across 7 bases. The CDR3 is 15 amino acids. The J segment lost 4 bases and the V segment lost 6 bases, leaving 12 bases of the junction unmatched. The germline CDR1 and CDR2 sequences are SEHNR and FQNEAQ (reference sequence). CDR3 in amino acids: CASSRQGSTSYEQYF. The CDR3 nucleotides are TGTGCCAGCAGTCGACAGGGTTCAACTTCTTACGAGCAGTACTTC.

This sequence joins TRBV7-6 and TRBJ2-5; a possible D gene is TRBD1 (7 bases). The V and J ends lost 0 bases and 4 bases respectively, with 18 bases between them. The CDR3 is made up of 17 amino acids. Germline lookup yields CDR1 SGHVS and CDR2 FNYEAQ. CDR3 in DNA: TGTGCCAGCAGCTTAGCGCAGGGGGGAGAGGGAGGAGAGACCCAGTACTTC. Its protein is CASSLAQGGEGGETQYF.

The chain uses TRBV6-6 and TRBJ2-5; TRBD2 matches 10 bases. V gave up 6 bases and J gave up 3 bases; unmatched junction bases: 4. Per the germline V gene, CDR1 is MNHNY and CDR2 is SVGAGI (reference sequence). The CDR3 totals 14 residues. The CDR3 sequence: CASRLAGTEETQYF. CDR3 nucleotide sequence: TGTGCCAGCAGACTAGCGGGGACGGAAGAGACCCAGTACTTC.

The chain carries TRBV4-2 and TRBJ2-7, with D perhaps given as TRBD1 or TRBD2 (5 bases each). Germline CDR1 LGHNA, CDR2 YNFKEQ. The CDR3 contains 16 residues. The germline V and J ends were trimmed by 3 bases and 2 bases, with 17 bases remaining between them. CDR3 protein: CASSQAGLAGPYEQYF. The DNA for the CDR3 is TGTGCCAGCAGCCAGGCGGGTTTGGCAGGGCCCTACGAGCAGTACTTC.

The chain employs TRBV25-1 and TRBJ1-4; possible D gene TRBD1, 5 bases. V lost 3 bases and J lost 3, with 8 bases in between. The CDR3 extends over 14 amino acids. Germline loops: CDR1 MGHDK, CDR2 SYGVNS. The CDR3 DNA reads TGTGCCAGCAGTGATAGGGGCTCTAATGAAAAACTGTTTTTT. Translated: CASSDRGSNEKLFF.

The V call is TRBV11-3, the J call TRBJ1-6; D is uncertain. Germline CDR1 and CDR2: SGHNT and YENEEA. The CDR3 totals 15 residues. V gave up 5 bases and J gave up 8 bases, with 16 bases separating them. This chain's CDR3 is CASSMSTNSDSPLHF. The CDR3 DNA sequence: TGTGCCAGCAGCATGTCGACAAATTCGGATTCACCCCTCCACTTT.